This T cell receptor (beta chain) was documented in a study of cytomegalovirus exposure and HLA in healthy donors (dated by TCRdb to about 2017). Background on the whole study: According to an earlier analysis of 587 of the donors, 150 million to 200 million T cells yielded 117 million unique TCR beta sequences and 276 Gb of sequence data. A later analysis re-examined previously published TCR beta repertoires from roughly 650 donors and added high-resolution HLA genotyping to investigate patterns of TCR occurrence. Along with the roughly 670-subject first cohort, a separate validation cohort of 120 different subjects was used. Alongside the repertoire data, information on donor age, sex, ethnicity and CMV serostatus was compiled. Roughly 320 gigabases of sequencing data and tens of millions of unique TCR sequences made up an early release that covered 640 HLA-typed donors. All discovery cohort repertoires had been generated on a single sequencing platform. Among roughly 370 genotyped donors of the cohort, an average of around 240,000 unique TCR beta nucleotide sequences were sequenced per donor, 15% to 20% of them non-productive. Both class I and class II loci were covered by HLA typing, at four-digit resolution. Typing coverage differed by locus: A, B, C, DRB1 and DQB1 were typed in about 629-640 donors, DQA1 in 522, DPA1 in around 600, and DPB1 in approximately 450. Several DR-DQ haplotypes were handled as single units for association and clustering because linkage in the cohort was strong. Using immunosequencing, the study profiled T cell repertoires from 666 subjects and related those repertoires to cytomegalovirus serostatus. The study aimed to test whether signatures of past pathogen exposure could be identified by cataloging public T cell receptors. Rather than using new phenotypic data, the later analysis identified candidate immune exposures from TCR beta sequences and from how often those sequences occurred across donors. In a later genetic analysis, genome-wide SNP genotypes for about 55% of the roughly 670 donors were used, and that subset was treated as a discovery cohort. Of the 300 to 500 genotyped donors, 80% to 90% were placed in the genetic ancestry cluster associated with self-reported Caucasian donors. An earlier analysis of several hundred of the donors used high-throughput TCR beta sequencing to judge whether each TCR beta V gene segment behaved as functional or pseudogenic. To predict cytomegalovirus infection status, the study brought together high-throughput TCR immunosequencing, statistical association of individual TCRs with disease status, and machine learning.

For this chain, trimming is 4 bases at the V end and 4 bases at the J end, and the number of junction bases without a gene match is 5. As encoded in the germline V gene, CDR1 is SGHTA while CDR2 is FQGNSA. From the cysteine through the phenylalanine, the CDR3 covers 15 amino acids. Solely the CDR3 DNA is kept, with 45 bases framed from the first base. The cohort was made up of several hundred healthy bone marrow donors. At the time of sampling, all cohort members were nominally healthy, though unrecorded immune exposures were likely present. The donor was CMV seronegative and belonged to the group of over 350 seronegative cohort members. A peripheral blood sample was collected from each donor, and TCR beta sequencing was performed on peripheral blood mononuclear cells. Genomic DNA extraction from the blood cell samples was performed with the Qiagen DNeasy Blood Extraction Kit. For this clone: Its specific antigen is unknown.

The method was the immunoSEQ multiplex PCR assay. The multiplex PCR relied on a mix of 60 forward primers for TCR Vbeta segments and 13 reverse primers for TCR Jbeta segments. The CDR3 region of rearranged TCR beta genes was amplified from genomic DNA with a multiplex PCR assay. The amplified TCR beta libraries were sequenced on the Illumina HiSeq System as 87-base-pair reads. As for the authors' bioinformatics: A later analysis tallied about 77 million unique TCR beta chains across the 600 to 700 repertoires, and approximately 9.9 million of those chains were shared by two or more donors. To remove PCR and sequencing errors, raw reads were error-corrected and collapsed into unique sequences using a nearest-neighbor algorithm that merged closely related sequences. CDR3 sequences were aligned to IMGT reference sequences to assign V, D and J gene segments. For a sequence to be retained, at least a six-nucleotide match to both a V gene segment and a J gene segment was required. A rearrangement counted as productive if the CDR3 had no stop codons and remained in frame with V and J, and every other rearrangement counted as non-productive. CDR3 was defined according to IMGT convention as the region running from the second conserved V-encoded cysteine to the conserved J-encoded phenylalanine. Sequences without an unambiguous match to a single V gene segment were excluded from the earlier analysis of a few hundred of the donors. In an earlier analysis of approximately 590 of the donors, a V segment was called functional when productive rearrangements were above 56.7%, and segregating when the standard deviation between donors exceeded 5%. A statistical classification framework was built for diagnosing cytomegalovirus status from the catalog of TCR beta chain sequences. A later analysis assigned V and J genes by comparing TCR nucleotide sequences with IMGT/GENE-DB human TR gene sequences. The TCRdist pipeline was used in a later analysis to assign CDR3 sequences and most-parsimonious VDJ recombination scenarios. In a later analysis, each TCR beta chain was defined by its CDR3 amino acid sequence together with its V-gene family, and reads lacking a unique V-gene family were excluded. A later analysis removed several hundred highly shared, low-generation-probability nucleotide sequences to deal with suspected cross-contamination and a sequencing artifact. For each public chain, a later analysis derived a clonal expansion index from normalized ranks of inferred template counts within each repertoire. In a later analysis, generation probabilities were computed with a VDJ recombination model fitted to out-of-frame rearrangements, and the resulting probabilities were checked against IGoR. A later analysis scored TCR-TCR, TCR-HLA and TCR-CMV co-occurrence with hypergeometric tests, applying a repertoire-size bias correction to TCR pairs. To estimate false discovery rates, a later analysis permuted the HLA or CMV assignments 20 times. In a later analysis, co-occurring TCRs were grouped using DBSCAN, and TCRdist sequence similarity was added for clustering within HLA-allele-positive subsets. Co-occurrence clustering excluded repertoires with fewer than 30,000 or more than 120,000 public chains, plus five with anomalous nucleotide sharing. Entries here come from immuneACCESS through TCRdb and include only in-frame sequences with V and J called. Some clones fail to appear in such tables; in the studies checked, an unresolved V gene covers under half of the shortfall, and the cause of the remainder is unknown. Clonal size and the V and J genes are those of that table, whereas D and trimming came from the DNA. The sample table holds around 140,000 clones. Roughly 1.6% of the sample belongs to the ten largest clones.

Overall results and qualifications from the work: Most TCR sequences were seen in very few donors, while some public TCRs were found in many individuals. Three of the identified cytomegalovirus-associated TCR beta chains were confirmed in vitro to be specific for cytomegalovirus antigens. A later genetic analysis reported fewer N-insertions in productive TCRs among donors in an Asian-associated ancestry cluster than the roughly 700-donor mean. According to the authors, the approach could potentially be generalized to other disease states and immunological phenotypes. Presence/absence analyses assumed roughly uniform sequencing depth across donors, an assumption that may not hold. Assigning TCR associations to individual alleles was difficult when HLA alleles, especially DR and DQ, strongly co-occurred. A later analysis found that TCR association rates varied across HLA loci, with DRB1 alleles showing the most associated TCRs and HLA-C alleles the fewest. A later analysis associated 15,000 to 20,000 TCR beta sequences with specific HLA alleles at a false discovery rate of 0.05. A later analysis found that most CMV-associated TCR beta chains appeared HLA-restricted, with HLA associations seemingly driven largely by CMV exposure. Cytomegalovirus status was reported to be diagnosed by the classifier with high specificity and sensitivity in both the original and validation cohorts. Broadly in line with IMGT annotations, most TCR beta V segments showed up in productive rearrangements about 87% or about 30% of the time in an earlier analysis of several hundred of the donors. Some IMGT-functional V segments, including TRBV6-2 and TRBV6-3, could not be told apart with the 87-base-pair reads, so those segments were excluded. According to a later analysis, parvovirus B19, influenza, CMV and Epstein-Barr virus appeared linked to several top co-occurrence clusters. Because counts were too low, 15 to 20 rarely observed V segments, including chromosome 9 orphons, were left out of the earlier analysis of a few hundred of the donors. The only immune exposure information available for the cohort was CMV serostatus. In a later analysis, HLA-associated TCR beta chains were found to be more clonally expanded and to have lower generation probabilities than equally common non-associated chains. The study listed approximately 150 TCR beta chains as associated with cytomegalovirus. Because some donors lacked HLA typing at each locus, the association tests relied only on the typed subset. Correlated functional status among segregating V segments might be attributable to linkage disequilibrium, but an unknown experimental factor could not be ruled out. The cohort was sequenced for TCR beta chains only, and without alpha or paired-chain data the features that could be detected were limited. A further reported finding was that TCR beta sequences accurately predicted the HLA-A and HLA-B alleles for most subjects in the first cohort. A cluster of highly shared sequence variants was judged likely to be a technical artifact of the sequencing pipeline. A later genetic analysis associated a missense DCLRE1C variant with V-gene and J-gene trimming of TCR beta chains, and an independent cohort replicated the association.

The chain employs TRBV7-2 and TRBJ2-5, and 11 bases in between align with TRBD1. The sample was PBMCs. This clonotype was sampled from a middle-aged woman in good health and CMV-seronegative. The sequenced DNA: TGTGCCAGCAGCTCAGGAGGACAGGGGGCAGAGACCCAGTACTTC. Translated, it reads CASSSGGQGAETQYF.